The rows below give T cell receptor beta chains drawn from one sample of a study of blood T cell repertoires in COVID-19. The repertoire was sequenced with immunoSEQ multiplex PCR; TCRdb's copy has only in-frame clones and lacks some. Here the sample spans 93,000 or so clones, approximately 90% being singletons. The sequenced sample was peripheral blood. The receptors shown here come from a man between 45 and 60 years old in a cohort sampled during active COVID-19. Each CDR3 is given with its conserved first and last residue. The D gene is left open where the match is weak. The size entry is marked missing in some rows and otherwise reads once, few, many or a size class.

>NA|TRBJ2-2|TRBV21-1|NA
CASRSGTGDGTGELFF
TGTGCCAGCAGGTCCGGGACAGGGGATGGCACCGGGGAGCTGTTTTTT
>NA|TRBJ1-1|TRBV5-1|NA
CASSPGEGTEAFF
TGCGCCAGCAGCCCTGGGGAGGGTACTGAAGCTTTCTTT
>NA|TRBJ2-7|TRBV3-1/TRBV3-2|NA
CASSQGIYEQYF
TGTGCCAGCAGCCAGGGCATCTACGAGCAGTACTTC
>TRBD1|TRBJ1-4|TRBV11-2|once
CASSLFRGTTNEKLFF
TGTGCCAGCAGCTTATTCAGGGGGACAACTAATGAAAAACTGTTTTTT
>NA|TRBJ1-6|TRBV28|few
CASSLQGSRSPLHF
TGTGCCAGCAGTTTACAGGGGTCCAGGTCACCCCTCCACTTT
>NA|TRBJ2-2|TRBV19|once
CASRHLANTGELFF
TGTGCCAGCCGACATCTCGCGAACACCGGGGAGCTGTTTTTT
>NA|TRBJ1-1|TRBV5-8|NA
CASSLEGGTPEAFF
TGTGCCAGCAGCTTAGAAGGAGGAACTCCTGAAGCTTTCTTT
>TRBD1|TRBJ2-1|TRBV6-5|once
CASSSHGTGFFNEQFF
TGTGCCAGCAGTTCGCACGGGACAGGTTTTTTCAATGAGCAGTTCTTC
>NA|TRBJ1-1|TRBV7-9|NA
CASGQQARESEAFF
TGTGCCAGCGGACAACAGGCCCGGGAGTCTGAAGCTTTCTTT
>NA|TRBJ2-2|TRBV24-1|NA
CATSGVRPNTGELFF
TGTGCCACCAGTGGGGTGCGGCCGAACACCGGGGAGCTGTTTTTT
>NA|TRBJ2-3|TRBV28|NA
CASSPVTSTDTQYF
TGTGCCAGCAGTCCAGTTACCAGCACAGATACGCAGTATTTT
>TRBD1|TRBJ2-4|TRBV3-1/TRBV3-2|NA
CASSPEPGQRVNIQYF
TGTGCCAGCAGCCCAGAACCGGGACAGAGGGTGAACATTCAGTACTTC
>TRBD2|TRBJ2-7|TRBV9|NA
CASSVEGSGGAGRLHEQYF
TGTGCCAGCAGCGTAGAGGGGAGCGGGGGGGCCGGCCGCTTGCACGAGCAGTACTTC
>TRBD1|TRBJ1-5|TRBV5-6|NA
CASCQQGGNQPQHF
TGTGCCAGTTGCCAACAGGGGGGCAATCAGCCCCAGCATTTT
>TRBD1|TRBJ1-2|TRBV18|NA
CASSPSRDREGGYTF
TGTGCCAGCTCACCGAGCCGGGACAGGGAAGGAGGCTACACCTTC
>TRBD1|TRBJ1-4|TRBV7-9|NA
CASSAWSTGEGEKLFF
TGTGCCAGCAGCGCCTGGTCGACAGGGGAAGGTGAAAAACTGTTTTTT
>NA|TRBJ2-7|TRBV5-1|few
CASSLGPTGLQGEQYF
TGCGCCAGCAGCTTGGGCCCCACCGGACTCCAGGGGGAGCAGTACTTC
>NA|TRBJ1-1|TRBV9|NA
CASSGLQGSNTEAFF
TGTGCCAGCAGCGGACTACAGGGCTCGAACACTGAAGCTTTCTTT
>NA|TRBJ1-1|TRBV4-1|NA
CASSQDKQGSEAFF
TGCGCCAGCAGCCAAGATAAACAGGGTAGCGAAGCTTTCTTT
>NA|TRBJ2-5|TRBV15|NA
CATSSDNRASGETQYF
TGTGCCACCAGCAGTGACAACAGGGCTTCCGGGGAGACCCAGTACTTC
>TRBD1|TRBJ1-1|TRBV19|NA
CASGNTGALSAFF
TGTGCCAGTGGAAATACAGGGGCCCTCTCAGCTTTCTTT
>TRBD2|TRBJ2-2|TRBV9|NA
CASSGAGGSGAKVGGELFF
TGTGCCAGCAGCGGCGCCGGGGGGTCCGGGGCCAAGGTTGGCGGGGAGCTGTTTTTT
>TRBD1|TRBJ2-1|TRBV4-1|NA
CASSHRQGERNEQFF
TGCGCCAGCAGCCATCGACAGGGTGAGCGCAATGAGCAGTTCTTC
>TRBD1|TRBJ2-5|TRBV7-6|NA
CASSSGSGQGKETQYF
TGTGCCAGCAGCTCAGGTTCGGGACAGGGGAAAGAGACCCAGTACTTC
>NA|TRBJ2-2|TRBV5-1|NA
CASSLDQGTGELFF
TGCGCCAGCAGCTTGGATCAGGGGACCGGGGAGCTGTTTTTT
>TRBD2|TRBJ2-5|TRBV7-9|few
CASSDRLAGGQETQYF
TGTGCCAGCAGTGACAGACTAGCGGGGGGGCAAGAGACCCAGTACTTC
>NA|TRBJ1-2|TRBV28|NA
CASSIAGYYGYTF
TGTGCCAGCAGTATTGCAGGGTACTATGGCTACACCTTC
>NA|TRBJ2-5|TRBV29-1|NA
CSVAIETQYF
TGCAGCGTTGCAATCGAGACCCAGTACTTC
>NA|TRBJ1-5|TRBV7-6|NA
CASSLGRGNQPQHF
TGTGCCAGCAGCTTAGGACGGGGCAATCAGCCCCAGCATTTT
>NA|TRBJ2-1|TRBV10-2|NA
CASSHTSSSYNEQFF
TGCGCCAGCAGCCATACTAGCAGCTCATACAATGAGCAGTTCTTC
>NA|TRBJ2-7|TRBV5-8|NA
CASSLGPSGNYEQYF
TGTGCCAGCAGCTTGGGGCCCTCAGGGAACTACGAGCAGTACTTC
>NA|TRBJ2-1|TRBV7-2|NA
CASSLLGPDEQFF
TGTGCCAGCAGCTTACTAGGTCCCGATGAGCAGTTCTTC
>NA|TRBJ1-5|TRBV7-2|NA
CASMRGGGNQPQHF
TGTGCCAGCATGCGAGGGGGTGGCAATCAGCCCCAGCATTTT
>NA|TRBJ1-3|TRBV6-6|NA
CASSYGLGSGNTIYF
TGTGCCAGCAGCTACGGGCTCGGCTCTGGAAACACCATATATTTT
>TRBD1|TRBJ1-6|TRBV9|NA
CASSLGGQGWNSPLHF
TGTGCCAGCAGCCTGGGGGGACAGGGGTGGAATTCACCCCTCCACTTT
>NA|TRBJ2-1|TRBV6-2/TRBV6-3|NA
CASSIAYNEQFF
TGTGCCAGCAGCATAGCCTACAATGAGCAGTTCTTC
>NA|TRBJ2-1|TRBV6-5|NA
CASSSSRGYNEQFF
TGTGCCAGCAGTTCTAGCCGGGGATACAATGAGCAGTTCTTC
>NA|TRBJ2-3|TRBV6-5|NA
CASSRQVDTQYF
TGTGCCAGCAGTCGTCAGGTGGATACGCAGTATTTT
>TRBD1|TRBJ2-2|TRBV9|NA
CASSVTGATGELFF
TGTGCCAGCAGCGTGACAGGGGCCACCGGGGAGCTGTTTTTT
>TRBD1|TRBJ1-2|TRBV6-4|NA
CASRAGTAYGYTF
TGTGCCAGCAGGGCCGGGACAGCGTATGGCTACACCTTC
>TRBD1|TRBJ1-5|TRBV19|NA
CASSIQKDRASNQPQHF
TGTGCCAGTAGTATACAGAAGGACAGGGCTAGCAATCAGCCCCAGCATTTT
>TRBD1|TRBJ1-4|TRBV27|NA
CASSLGQGEKLFF
TGTGCCAGCAGCCTTGGACAGGGGGAAAAACTGTTTTTT
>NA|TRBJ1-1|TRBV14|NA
CASSPYTPPGQHTEAFF
TGTGCCAGCAGCCCCTATACCCCACCGGGACAACACACTGAAGCTTTCTTT
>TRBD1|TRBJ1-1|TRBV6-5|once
CASRTGQVNTEAFF
TGTGCCAGCAGGACCGGACAGGTGAACACTGAAGCTTTCTTT
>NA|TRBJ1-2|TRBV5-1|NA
CASRNGVFGGYTF
TGCGCCAGCAGAAACGGGGTTTTTGGCGGCTACACCTTC
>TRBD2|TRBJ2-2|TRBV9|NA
CASSAPGLAGGGTGELFF
TGTGCCAGCAGCGCCCCGGGACTAGCGGGGGGGGGCACCGGGGAGCTGTTTTTT
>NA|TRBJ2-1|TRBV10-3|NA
CAISESQDEQFF
TGTGCCATCAGTGAGTCGCAGGATGAGCAGTTCTTC
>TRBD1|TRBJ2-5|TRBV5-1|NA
CASSTGQGEETQYF
TGCGCCAGCAGCACCGGACAGGGTGAGGAGACCCAGTACTTC
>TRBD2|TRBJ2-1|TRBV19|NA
CASSMSSGAKSSYNEQFF
TGTGCCAGTAGTATGTCTAGCGGGGCGAAGAGCTCCTACAATGAGCAGTTCTTC
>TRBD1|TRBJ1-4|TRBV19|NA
CASSPGQGGGKLFF
TGTGCCAGTTCACCGGGACAGGGGGGTGGAAAACTGTTTTTT
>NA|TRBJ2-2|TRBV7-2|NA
CASSFRTGELFF
TGTGCCAGCAGCTTTAGAACCGGGGAGCTGTTTTTT
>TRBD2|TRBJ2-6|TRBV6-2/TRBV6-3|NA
CASSSPLPGGASGANVLTF
TGTGCCAGCAGTTCACCCCTTCCCGGGGGGGCCTCTGGGGCCAACGTCCTGACTTTC
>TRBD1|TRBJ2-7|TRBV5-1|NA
CASSLQQGAGEQYF
TGCGCCAGCAGCTTACAACAGGGGGCGGGAGAGCAGTACTTC
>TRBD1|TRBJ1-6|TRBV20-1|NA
CSASPSLPGQGFSYNSPLHF
TGCAGTGCTAGTCCCTCTCTCCCGGGACAGGGTTTCTCCTATAATTCACCCCTCCACTTT
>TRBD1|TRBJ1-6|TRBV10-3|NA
CAISVGTGGSPLHF
TGTGCCATCAGTGTGGGAACAGGGGGATCACCCCTCCACTTT
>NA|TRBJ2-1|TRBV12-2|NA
CASRLRGAHYNEQFF
TGTGCAAGTCGCCTCCGGGGGGCCCACTACAATGAGCAGTTCTTC
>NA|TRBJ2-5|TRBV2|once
CASSEWGTGSGETQYF
TGTGCCAGCAGTGAATGGGGTACAGGGTCGGGAGAGACCCAGTACTTC